The present TCR beta chain was sequenced within a study of response to subunit inactivated influenza vaccine. Per germline, CDR1 MGHRA and CDR2 YSYEKL. Trimming pared 0 bases from V and 7 bases from J, leaving 15 bases between. This CDR3 comprises 15 residues. MiXCR, run by TCRdb on the RT-PCR reads, gives a single entry per CDR3 protein. The table records over 450,000 distinct CDR3 sequences, 10% to 15% of them present only once. In regard to this clonotype: Its matching antigen is unknown.

Study findings and constraints: T cells newly recruited by each seasonal influenza vaccination are few, the authors suggested.

This sequence originates from a man in his fifties or sixties who received an inactivated influenza vaccine. The sequenced sample was PBMCs from blood, obtained 40 to 50 days after vaccination. This chain uses TRBV4-1 with TRBJ2-5; D call uncertain. This CDR3 is CASSQDPTSVGTQYF. The CDR3 bases are TGCGCCAGCAGCCAAGACCCCACGTCCGTCGGGACCCAGTACTTC.